A single sample gave rise to the 21 T cell receptor beta chains below, sequenced in a study of T cell changes during pregnancy in multiple sclerosis. Sequencing was performed with immunoSEQ multiplex PCR; in TCRdb, only in-frame clones are kept and a portion is missing. The table has under 70,000 clones, about nine tenths seen once; the top ten hold roughly 0.29%. This specimen consisted of CD4+ T cells from peripheral blood mononuclear cells, obtained after pregnancy. The receptors here all came from a female donor with multiple sclerosis, enrolled in a pregnancy study.

The chain couples TRBV19 to TRBJ2-3; 10 bases agree with TRBD1. Germline lookup yields CDR1 LNHDA and CDR2 SQIVND (reference sequence). This CDR3 spans 14 amino acids. J gave up 7 bases and V 4 bases, and 5 bases lay outside the gene matches. This CDR3 is CASSKGTGAYTQYF. CDR3 coding DNA: TGTGCCAGTAGTAAGGGGACAGGGGCATATACGCAGTATTTT.

The V call is TRBV4-1, the J call TRBJ1-5, with D perhaps TRBD1 (6 bases). The CDR3 runs to 17 residues. CDR1 and CDR2 from the germline V gene are MGHRA and YSYEKL. V was trimmed by 1 base and J by 7 bases, leaving 20 bases between them. CDR3 bases: TGCGCCAGCAGCCAAGTCACAGCAGGGGATTTGCCCCAGCCCCAGCATTTT. Encoded protein: CASSQVTAGDLPQPQHF.

CDR3 DNA sequence: TGTGCCAGCAGTTTTACGGGAAGCTCTGGGGCCAACGTCCTGACTTTC. This gives the protein CASSFTGSSGANVLTF. This chain links TRBV27 with TRBJ2-6; a possible D gene is TRBD2 (5 bases). The CDR3 totals 16 residues. V was shortened by 3 bases and J by 0 bases, with 9 bases between the two germline ends. The germline CDR1 and CDR2 sequences are MNHEY and SMNVEV (reference sequence).

The chain links TRBV6-1 to TRBJ1-2; D is undetermined. Trimming stripped 1 base from V and 4 bases from J, with 10 bases between. This CDR3 contains 14 residues. CDR1 is MNHNS and CDR2 is SASEGT in the germline V gene. CDR3 in amino acids: CASSEDVQVYGYTF. The CDR3 DNA reads as TGTGCCAGCAGTGAAGACGTCCAGGTCTATGGCTACACCTTC.

This sequence joins TRBV19 and TRBJ2-5; TRBD2 matches at 8 bases. The CDR3 has 19 residues. With 5 bases clipped from V and 3 bases from J, the junction kept 20 bases outside the gene matches. The germline gives CDR1 LNHDA, CDR2 SQIVND (reference sequence). CDR3 sequence reads: CASSEDWNGRGALKETQYF. DNA for the CDR3: TGTGCCAGTAGTGAGGACTGGAATGGGCGGGGGGCCCTAAAAGAGACCCAGTACTTC.

The J gene is TRBJ2-6, the V gene TRBV2; 10 bases map to TRBD1. V gave up 5 bases and J gave up 3 bases; unmatched junction bases: 4. Germline V gene lookup returns CDR1 SNHLY and CDR2 FYNNEI. The CDR3 is 16 amino acids. CDR3 sequence: CASSFDRGLGANVLTF. The CDR3, as DNA: TGTGCCAGCAGTTTTGACAGGGGGCTTGGGGCCAACGTCCTGACTTTC.

V gene TRBV30 combines with J gene TRBJ2-7, with 11 bases matching TRBD1. V lost 3 bases, J lost 5 bases, and 6 bases stayed unmatched. Germline V gives CDR1 GTSNPN, CDR2 SVGIG (reference sequence). The CDR3 runs to 14 residues. The chain's CDR3 is CAWRAADRGHEQYF. The CDR3 DNA reads as TGTGCCTGGAGGGCGGCGGACAGGGGGCACGAGCAGTACTTC.

The V call is TRBV6-5, the J call TRBJ1-5; possible D gene TRBD1, 5 bases. There are 16 residues in the CDR3. CDR1 MNHEY and CDR2 SVGAGI come from the germline V gene. Trimming left V 4 bases short and J 2 bases short, with 15 bases between. CDR3 loop: CASSFPGRQGNQPQHF. CDR3 sequence (DNA): TGTGCCAGCAGTTTCCCAGGGAGGCAGGGCAATCAGCCCCAGCATTTT.

The J gene is TRBJ2-7, the V gene TRBV2; a weak D match, TRBD1 (6 bases). Germline CDR1 is SNHLY and CDR2 is FYNNEI. Trimming left V 8 bases short and J 3 bases short, with 11 bases between. This CDR3 has 12 residues. The CDR3 sequence is CASAVQGYEQYF. As DNA, the CDR3 is TGTGCCAGCGCGGTACAGGGCTACGAGCAGTACTTC.

V usage is TRBV21-1 and J usage is TRBJ1-1; no DNA check was done on the table's D call, TRBD1. TRBV21-1 represents a pseudogene. CDR3 length: 20 amino acids. The CDR3 sequence is CASSGRLTTGGAPGNTEAFF. Written as DNA, the CDR3 is TGTGCCAGCAGCGGACGCCTGACGACAGGGGGCGCCCCCGGGAACACTGAAGCTTTCTTT.

The chain is built from TRBV5-1 and TRBJ2-3; weak D call: TRBD2 (5 bases). CDR1 SGHRS and CDR2 YFSETQ come from the germline V gene. Between the trimmed V and J ends, which lost 5 bases and 1 base, there was a span of 11 bases. The CDR3 contains 14 residues. CDR3 sequence reads: CASRKEEGTDTQYF. In DNA form, the CDR3 reads TGCGCCAGCAGGAAGGAGGAGGGCACAGATACGCAGTATTTT.

The V gene is TRBV27, the J gene TRBJ1-1, with D unclear. Trimming cost V 3 bases and J 0 bases, with 8 bases left between them. The CDR3 loop spans 14 amino acids. Germline lookup yields CDR1 MNHEY and CDR2 SMNVEV (reference sequence). CDR3 sequence: CASSLRKMNTEAFF. CDR3 nucleotide sequence: TGTGCCAGCAGTTTGCGAAAGATGAACACTGAAGCTTTCTTT.

The chain couples TRBV5-1 to TRBJ1-1, with unresolved D. The CDR3 is 14 residues long. Looked up from germline, CDR1 is SGHRS and CDR2 is YFSETQ. Trimming took 0 bases from V and 0 from J, leaving 6 bases between them. The CDR3: CASSLDTMNTEAFF. The DNA for the CDR3 is TGCGCCAGCAGCTTGGACACTATGAACACTGAAGCTTTCTTT.

The rearrangement uses TRBV10-3 and TRBJ1-2, with 8 bases matching TRBD1. V was pared by 6 bases and J by 4 bases, with 4 bases of the junction left unmatched. This CDR3 is 13 amino acids long. CDR1 and CDR2 from the germline V gene are ENHRY and SYGVKD. Here the CDR3 DNA reads TGTGCCATCAGCCCTACAGGGGGCTATGGCTACACCTTC. Protein product: CAISPTGGYGYTF.

The chain combines TRBV19 with TRBJ1-6, with unresolved D. From germline, CDR1 is LNHDA and CDR2 SQIVND (reference sequence). The CDR3 is 15 amino acids. V gave up 7 bases and J gave up 10 bases, with 20 bases separating them. In DNA form, the CDR3 reads TGTGCCAGTAAAGCCGTCGGGATAGGAAGCTCACCCCTCCACTTT. Amino acids: CASKAVGIGSSPLHF. Variable domain in full (rest from reference TRBV19 and TRBJ1-6): DGGITQSPKYLFRKEGQNVTLSCEQNLNHDAMYWYRQDPGQGLRLIYYSQIVNDFQKGDIAEGYSVSREKKESFPLTVTSAQKNPTAFYLCASKAVGIGSSPLHFGNGTRLTVT.

V gene TRBV19 combines with J gene TRBJ2-7; 9 bases match TRBD1. This CDR3 region has 14 residues. The J segment lost 6 bases and the V segment lost 3 bases, leaving 6 bases of the junction unmatched. CDR1 LNHDA and CDR2 SQIVND come from the germline V gene (reference sequence). CDR3 sequence (DNA): TGTGCCAGTAGTATTCGGGACAGGGAGGGCGAGCAGTACTTC. This encodes CASSIRDREGEQYF. The full variable domain, with the rest looked up from reference TRBV19 and TRBJ2-7, is DGGITQSPKYLFRKEGQNVTLSCEQNLNHDAMYWYRQDPGQGLRLIYYSQIVNDFQKGDIAEGYSVSREKKESFPLTVTSAQKNPTAFYLCASSIRDREGEQYFGPGTRLTVT.

The J gene is TRBJ1-1, the V gene TRBV21-1. TRBV21-1 is a recognized pseudogene. CDR3 length: 12 amino acids. The chain's CDR3 is CASSKPSRPAFF. Here the CDR3 DNA reads TGTGCCAGCAGCAAACCGTCCCGTCCGGCTTTCTTT.

The chain links TRBV7-6 to TRBJ2-2; D ambiguous. CDR3 length equals 14 residues. The V gene's germline CDR1 is SGHVS and CDR2 FNYEAQ. Trimming removed 1 base from V and 4 bases from J, with 7 bases in between. The chain's CDR3 is CASSLGGRTGELFF. The CDR3 DNA reads as TGTGCCAGCAGCTTAGGAGGTCGCACCGGGGAGCTGTTTTTT.

The rearrangement joins TRBV6-1 to TRBJ2-7; maybe TRBD1 (5 bases). Germline CDR1 and CDR2: MNHNS and SASEGT. V was clipped by 6 bases and J by 6 bases, with 12 bases between them. The length of the CDR3 is 12 residues. The DNA for the CDR3 is TGTGCCAGCAGCGAAACAGGCGGCGAGCAGTACTTC. Translated: CASSETGGEQYF.

The sample holds one count of this clone. This chain joins TRBV19 and TRBJ2-4, with D possibly being TRBD1 (6 bases). The CDR3 extends over 16 amino acids. Germline assignment: CDR1 LNHDA and CDR2 SQIVND (reference sequence). Trimming took off 3 bases at V and 4 bases at J, with 16 bases between the two ends. The CDR3 sequence: CASSISSTGTKNIQYF. The CDR3, as DNA: TGTGCCAGTAGTATCTCAAGTACAGGGACAAAAAACATTCAGTACTTC.

This chain links TRBV19 with TRBJ1-5; 12 bases line up with TRBD1. J gave up 8 bases and V 5 bases, and 7 bases lay outside the gene matches. Germline assignment: CDR1 LNHDA and CDR2 SQIVND (reference sequence). CDR3 length: 15 amino acids. The CDR3 DNA sequence: TGTGCCAGTAGTTCGGGACAGGGGGCGACGAAGCCCCAGCATTTT. Translated, it gives CASSSGQGATKPQHF.